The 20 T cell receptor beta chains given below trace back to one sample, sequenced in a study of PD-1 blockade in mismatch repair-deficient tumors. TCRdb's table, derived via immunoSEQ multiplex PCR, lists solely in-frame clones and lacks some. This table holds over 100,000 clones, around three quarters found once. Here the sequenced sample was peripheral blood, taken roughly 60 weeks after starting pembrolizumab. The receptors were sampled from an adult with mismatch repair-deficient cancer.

The CDR3 coding sequence is TGTGCCAGCAGCCCAGGGATTTGGCAGTACTTC. Its protein is CASSPGIWQYF. The chain employs TRBV6-5 and TRBJ2-7, with a weak D call TRBD1 (5 bases). V dropped 6 bases and J dropped 9 bases, with 12 bases sitting between them. Germline assignment: CDR1 MNHEY and CDR2 SVGAGI. This CDR3 has 11 residues.

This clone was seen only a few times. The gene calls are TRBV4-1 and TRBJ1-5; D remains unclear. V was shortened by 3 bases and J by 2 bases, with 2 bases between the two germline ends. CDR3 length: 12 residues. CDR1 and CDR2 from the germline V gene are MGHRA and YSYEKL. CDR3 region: CASSHGNQPQHF. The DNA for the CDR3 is TGCGCCAGCAGCCACGGCAATCAGCCCCAGCATTTT.

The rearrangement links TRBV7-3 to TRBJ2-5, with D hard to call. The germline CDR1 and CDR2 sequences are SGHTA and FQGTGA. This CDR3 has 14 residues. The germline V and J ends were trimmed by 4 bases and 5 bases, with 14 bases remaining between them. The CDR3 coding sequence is TGTGCCAGCAGCTCCCAAGGGTTTTGGGAGACCCAGTACTTC. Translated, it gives CASSSQGFWETQYF.

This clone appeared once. The CDR3 is CASSESISLGQFF. The CDR3 DNA reads as TGTGCCAGCAGTGAAAGTATATCTTTGGGGCAGTTCTTC. This rearrangement joins TRBV25-1 to TRBJ2-1; no firm D call. Trimming shortened V by 2 bases and J by 12 bases, and 14 bases separated the two germline ends. The germline CDR1 and CDR2 sequences are MGHDK and SYGVNS. The CDR3 length is 13 residues.

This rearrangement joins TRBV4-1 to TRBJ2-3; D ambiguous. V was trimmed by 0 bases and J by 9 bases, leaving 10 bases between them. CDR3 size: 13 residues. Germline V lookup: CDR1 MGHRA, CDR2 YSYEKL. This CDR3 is CASSQEEGLTQYF. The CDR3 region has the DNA TGCGCCAGCAGCCAAGAGGAAGGGTTGACGCAGTATTTT.

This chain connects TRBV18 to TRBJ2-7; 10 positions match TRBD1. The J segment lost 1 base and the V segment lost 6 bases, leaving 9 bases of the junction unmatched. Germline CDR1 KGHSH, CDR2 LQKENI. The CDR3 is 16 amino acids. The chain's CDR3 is CASSQGQGTGSYEQYF. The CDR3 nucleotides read TGTGCCAGCTCGCAGGGACAGGGGACAGGTTCCTACGAGCAGTACTTC.

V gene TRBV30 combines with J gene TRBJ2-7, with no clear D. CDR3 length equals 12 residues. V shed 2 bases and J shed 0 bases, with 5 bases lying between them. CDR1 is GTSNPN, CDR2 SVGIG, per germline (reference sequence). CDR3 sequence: CAWSLYSYEQYF. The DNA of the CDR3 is TGTGCCTGGAGTTTATACTCCTACGAGCAGTACTTC.

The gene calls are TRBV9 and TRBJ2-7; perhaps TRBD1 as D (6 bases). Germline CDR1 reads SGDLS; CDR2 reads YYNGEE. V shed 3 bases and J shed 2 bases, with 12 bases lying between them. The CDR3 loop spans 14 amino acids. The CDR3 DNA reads TGTGCCAGCAGCGGACAGGAACATCCCTACGAGCAGTACTTC. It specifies CASSGQEHPYEQYF.

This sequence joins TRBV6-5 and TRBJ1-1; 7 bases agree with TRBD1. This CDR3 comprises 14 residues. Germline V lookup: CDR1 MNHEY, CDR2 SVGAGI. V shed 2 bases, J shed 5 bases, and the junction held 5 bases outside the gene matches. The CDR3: CASSYGQGGTEAFF. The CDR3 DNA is TGTGCCAGCAGTTACGGCCAGGGGGGGACTGAAGCTTTCTTT.

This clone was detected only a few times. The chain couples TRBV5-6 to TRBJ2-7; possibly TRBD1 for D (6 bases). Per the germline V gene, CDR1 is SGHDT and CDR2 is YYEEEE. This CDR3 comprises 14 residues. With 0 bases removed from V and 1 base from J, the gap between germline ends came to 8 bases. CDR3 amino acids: CASSLGGQSYEQYF. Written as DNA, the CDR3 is TGTGCCAGCAGCTTGGGGGGGCAGTCCTACGAGCAGTACTTC.

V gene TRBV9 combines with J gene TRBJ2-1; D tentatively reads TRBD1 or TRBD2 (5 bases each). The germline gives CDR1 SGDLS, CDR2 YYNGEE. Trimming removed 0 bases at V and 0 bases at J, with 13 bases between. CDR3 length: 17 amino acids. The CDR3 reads CASSVAPGRASYNEQFF. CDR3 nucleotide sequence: TGTGCCAGCAGCGTAGCCCCAGGGCGGGCCTCCTACAATGAGCAGTTCTTC.

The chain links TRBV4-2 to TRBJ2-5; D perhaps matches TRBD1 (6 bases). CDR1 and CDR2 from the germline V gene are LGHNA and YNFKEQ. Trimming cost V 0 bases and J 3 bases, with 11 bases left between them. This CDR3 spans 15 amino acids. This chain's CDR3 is CASSQEVNREETQYF. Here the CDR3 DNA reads TGTGCCAGCAGCCAAGAAGTAAACAGGGAAGAGACCCAGTACTTC.

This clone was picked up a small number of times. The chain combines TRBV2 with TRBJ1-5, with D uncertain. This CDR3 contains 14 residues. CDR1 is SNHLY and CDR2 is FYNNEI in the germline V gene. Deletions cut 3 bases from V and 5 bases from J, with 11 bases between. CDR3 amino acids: CASSESRSDQPQHF. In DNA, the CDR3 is TGTGCCAGCAGTGAGTCAAGGAGCGATCAGCCCCAGCATTTT.

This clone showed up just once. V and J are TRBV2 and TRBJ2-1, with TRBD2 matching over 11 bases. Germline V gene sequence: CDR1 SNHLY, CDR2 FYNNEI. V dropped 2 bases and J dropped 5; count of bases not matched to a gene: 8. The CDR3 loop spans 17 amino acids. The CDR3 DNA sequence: TGTGCCAGCAGTGAATACGGAGAACTAGCGGGAGACAATGAGCAGTTCTTC. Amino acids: CASSEYGELAGDNEQFF. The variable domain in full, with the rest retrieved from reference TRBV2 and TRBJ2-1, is EPEVTQTPSHQVTQMGQEVILRCVPISNHLYFYWYRQILGQKVEFLVSFYNNEISEKSEIFDDQFSVERPDGSNFTLKIRSTKLEDSAMYFCASSEYGELAGDNEQFFGPGTRLTVL.

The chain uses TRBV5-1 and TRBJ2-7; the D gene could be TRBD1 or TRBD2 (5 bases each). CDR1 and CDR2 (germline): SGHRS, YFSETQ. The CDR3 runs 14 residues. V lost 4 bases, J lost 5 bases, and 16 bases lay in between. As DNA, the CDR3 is TGCGCCAGCAGCCCCACCCCAGGGAGCCACGAGCAGTACTTC. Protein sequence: CASSPTPGSHEQYF.

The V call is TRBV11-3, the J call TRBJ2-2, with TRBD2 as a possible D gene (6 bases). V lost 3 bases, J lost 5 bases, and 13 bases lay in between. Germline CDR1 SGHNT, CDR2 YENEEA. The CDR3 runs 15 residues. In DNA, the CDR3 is TGTGCCAGCAGCTTCGGGAGACTAGAAACCGGGGAGCTGTTTTTT. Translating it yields CASSFGRLETGELFF.

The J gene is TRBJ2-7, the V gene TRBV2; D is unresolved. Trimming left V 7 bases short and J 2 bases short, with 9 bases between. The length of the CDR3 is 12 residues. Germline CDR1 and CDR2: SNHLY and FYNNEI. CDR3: CASKGSTYEQYF. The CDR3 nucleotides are TGTGCCAGCAAGGGCAGTACCTACGAGCAGTACTTC. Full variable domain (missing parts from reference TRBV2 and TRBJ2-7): EPEVTQTPSHQVTQMGQEVILRCVPISNHLYFYWYRQILGQKVEFLVSFYNNEISEKSEIFDDQFSVERPDGSNFTLKIRSTKLEDSAMYFCASKGSTYEQYFGPGTRLTVT.

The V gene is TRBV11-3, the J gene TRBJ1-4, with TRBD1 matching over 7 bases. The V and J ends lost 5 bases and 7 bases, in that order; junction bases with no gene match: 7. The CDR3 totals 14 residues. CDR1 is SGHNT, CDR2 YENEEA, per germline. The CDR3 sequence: CASSRDRAREKLFF. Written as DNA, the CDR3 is TGTGCCAGCAGCCGAGACAGGGCGCGTGAAAAACTGTTTTTT.

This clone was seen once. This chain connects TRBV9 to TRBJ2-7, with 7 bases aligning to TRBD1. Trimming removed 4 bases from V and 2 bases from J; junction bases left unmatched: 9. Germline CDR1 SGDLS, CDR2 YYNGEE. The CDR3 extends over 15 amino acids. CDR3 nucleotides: TGTGCCAGCAGCCCCCGGACAGGCCGCACCTACGAGCAGTACTTC. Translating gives CASSPRTGRTYEQYF.

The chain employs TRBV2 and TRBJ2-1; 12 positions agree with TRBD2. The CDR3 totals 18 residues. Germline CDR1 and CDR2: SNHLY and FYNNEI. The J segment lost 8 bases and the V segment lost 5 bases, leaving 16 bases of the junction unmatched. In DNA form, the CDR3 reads TGTGCCAGCAGTCTTTATGGACTGGGACTAGCGGGCTTTGATGAGCAGTTCTTC. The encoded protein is CASSLYGLGLAGFDEQFF.